This TCR beta chain was recovered during a study of T cell changes during pregnancy in multiple sclerosis. Germline V gives CDR1 SGHTA, CDR2 FQGNSA. V lost 6 bases and J 12 bases, leaving 14 bases between the germline ends. This CDR3 is 11 amino acids long. Clones were sequenced by immunoSEQ multiplex PCR, and TCRdb holds only the in-frame ones, with some missing. The sample has about 68,000 clones; about 90% are singletons. The specimen was peripheral blood, collected in the second trimester of pregnancy. The rearrangement joins TRBV7-2 to TRBJ1-1; D is ambiguous. This receptor was identified in a female donor with multiple sclerosis, enrolled in a pregnancy study. CDR3 in DNA: TGTGCCAGCAGTCGCGACATCGGTACTTTCTTT. As protein: CASSRDIGTFF.